The 4 T cell receptor beta chains below come from one sample, sequenced in a study of blood T cell repertoires in COVID-19 (dated by TCRdb to 2020 to 2022). Library construction relied on the immunoSEQ multiplex PCR assay. Held by TCRdb, this immuneACCESS table contains in-frame sequences only and omits some clones. Under half of the omission traces to an unresolved V gene where checked; the cause of the rest is unknown. In all, the sample holds 200,000 to 300,000 clones, and 84% of those were seen once. The top ten clonotypes cover around 2.4% of the sample. Specimen: peripheral blood. The source is a man aged 35 to 55 who had recovered from COVID-19.

This rearrangement joins TRBV12-3 or TRBV12-4 to TRBJ2-5; weak D call: TRBD2 (5 bases). Trimming removed 2 bases at V and 5 bases at J, with 9 bases between. This CDR3 has 13 amino acids. The CDR3 loop is CASSLWSGETQYF. The CDR3 DNA is TGTGCCAGCAGTTTATGGTCGGGGGAGACCCAGTACTTC.

The chain has TRBV7-8 and TRBJ1-1, with D possibly being TRBD1 (5 bases). The CDR3 is 16 amino acids. V lost 4 bases and J 1 base, leaving 16 bases between the germline ends. The germline V gene encodes CDR1 SGHVS and CDR2 FQNEAQ. The CDR3 spells CASSWATDGGNTEAFF. DNA of the CDR3: TGTGCCAGCAGCTGGGCGACAGACGGGGGGAACACTGAAGCTTTCTTT.

The gene calls are TRBV5-1 and TRBJ2-1; tentative D call: TRBD2 (6 bases). The CDR3 covers 14 residues. CDR1 SGHRS and CDR2 YFSETQ come from the germline V gene. Trimming removed 4 bases from V and 6 bases from J, with 14 bases in between. The CDR3 loop is CASSRPRDSNEQFF. In DNA form, the CDR3 reads TGCGCCAGCAGCCGACCCAGGGACTCCAATGAGCAGTTCTTC. The entire variable domain, with the rest obtained from reference TRBV5-1 and TRBJ2-1, is as follows: KAGVTQTPRYLIKTRGQQVTLSCSPISGHRSVSWYQQTPGQGLQFLFEYFSETQRNKGNFPGRFSGRQFSNSRSEMNVSTLELGDSALYLCASSRPRDSNEQFFGPGTRLTVL.

Points on this clone: Other DNA sequences within the sample encode an identical CDR3. The gene calls are TRBV2 and TRBJ2-3; 7 nucleotides agree with TRBD2. J was trimmed by 2 bases and V by 4 bases; bases with no gene match: 3. Germline V gene sequence: CDR1 SNHLY, CDR2 FYNNEI. The CDR3 is made up of 14 amino acids. The CDR3 reads CASSGLAVTDTQYF. CDR3 nucleotide sequence: TGTGCCAGCAGTGGACTAGCAGTCACAGATACGCAGTATTTT.